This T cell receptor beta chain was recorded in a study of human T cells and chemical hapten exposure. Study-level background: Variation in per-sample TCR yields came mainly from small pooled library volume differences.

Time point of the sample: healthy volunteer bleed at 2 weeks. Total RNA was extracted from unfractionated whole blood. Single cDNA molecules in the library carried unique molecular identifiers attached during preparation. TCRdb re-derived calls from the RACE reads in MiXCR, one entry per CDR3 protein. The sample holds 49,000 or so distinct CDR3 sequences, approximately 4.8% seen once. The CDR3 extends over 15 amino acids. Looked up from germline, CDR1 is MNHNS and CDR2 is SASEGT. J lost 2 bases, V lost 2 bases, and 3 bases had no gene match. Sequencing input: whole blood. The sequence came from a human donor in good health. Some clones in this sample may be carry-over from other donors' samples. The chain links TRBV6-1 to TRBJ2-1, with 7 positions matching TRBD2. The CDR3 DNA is TGTGCCAGCAGTGAAACGGGACTACCCTACAATGAGCAGTTCTTC. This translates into CASSETGLPYNEQFF.